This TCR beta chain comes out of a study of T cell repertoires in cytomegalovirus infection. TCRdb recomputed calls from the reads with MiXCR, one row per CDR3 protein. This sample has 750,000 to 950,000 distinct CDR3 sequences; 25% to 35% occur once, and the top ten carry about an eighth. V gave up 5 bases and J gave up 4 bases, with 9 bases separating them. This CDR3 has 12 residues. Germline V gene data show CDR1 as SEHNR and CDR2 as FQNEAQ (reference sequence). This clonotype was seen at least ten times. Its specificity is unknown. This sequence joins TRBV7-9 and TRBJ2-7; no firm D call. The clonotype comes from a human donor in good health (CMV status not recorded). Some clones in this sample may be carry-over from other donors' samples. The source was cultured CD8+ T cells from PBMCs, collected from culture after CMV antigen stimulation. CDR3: CASSLSWYEQYV. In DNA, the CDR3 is TGTGCCAGCAGCCTGAGCTGGTACGAGCAGTACGTC.